This TCR beta chain was recovered during a study of blood T cell repertoires in COVID-19. Study-level information: Sources were T cells, B-cell-depleted T cells, or PBMCs; the material itself was cDNA or gDNA.

The table came from immunoSEQ multiplex PCR; TCRdb's copy has only in-frame clones and leaves some out. The table records 150,000 or so clones, almost 85% of them present only once. This CDR3 is built from 15 residues. Germline V CDR1 and CDR2: SGHDN, FVKESK. V gave up 0 bases and J gave up 8 bases, with 14 bases separating them. This clonotype originated in a human donor with acute or convalescent COVID-19. The donor label of this sample is uncertain. The chain employs TRBV14 and TRBJ2-1; tentatively, D is TRBD1 (6 bases). The sample taken for sequencing was peripheral blood. CDR3 sequence: CASSQDSRGWDEQFF. Written as DNA, the CDR3 is TGTGCCAGCAGCCAAGATAGCAGGGGTTGGGATGAGCAGTTCTTC.